The 2 T cell receptor beta chains below all came from one sample that was sequenced in a study of T cell changes during pregnancy in multiple sclerosis. The data were produced by immunoSEQ multiplex PCR, yet TCRdb's version contains in-frame clones alone and is incomplete. This sample has some 60,000 clones, with 80% to 90% found just once. This specimen consisted of CD4+ T cells from peripheral blood mononuclear cells, obtained in the third trimester of pregnancy. Receptor source: a female donor with multiple sclerosis, enrolled in a pregnancy study.

This clone was detected only once. The chain has TRBV19 and TRBJ2-5; tentative D call: TRBD2 (6 bases). Trimming shortened V by 6 bases and J by 3 bases, and 11 bases separated the two germline ends. This CDR3 is built from 13 residues. CDR1 is LNHDA, CDR2 SQIVND, per germline (reference sequence). CDR3 in amino acids: CASRISGEETQYF. The CDR3 coding sequence is TGTGCCAGTAGGATTTCGGGGGAAGAGACCCAGTACTTC.

The chain couples TRBV7-9 to TRBJ2-7; D perhaps matches TRBD1 (6 bases). Germline V gives CDR1 SEHNR, CDR2 FQNEAQ (reference sequence). Trimming stripped 5 bases from V and 2 bases from J, with 13 bases between. The CDR3 is 14 residues long. CDR3 coding DNA: TGTGCCAGCAGCCCGGACAGCTACACCTACGAGCAGTACTTC. Amino acids: CASSPDSYTYEQYF.